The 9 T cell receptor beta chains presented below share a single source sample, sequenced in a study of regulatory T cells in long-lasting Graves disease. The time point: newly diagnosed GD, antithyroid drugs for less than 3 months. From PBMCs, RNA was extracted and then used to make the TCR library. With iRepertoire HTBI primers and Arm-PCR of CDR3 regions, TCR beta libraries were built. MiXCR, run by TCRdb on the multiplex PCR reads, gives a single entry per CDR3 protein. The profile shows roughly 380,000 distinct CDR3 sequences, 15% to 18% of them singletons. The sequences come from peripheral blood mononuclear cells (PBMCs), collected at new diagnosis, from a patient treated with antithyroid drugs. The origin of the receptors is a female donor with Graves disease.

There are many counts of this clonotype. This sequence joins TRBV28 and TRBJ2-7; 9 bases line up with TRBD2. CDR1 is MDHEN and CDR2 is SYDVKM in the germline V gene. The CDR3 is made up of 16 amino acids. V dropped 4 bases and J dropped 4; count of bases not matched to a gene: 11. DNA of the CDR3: TGTGCCAGCAGTTCTAGGGTAAGCGGGAGGCTTTACGAGCAGTACTTC. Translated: CASSSRVSGRLYEQYF. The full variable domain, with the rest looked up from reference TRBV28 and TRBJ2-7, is DVKVTQSSRYLVKRTGEKVFLECVQDMDHENMFWYRQDPGLGLRLIYFSYDVKMKEKGDIPEGYSVSREKKERFSLILESASTNQTSMYLCASSSRVSGRLYEQYFGPGTRLTVT.

Here the CDR3 DNA reads TGTGCCAGCAGCTACGACAGGGGCTCCTACAATGAGCAGTTCTTC. This encodes CASSYDRGSYNEQFF. The rearrangement links TRBV7-3 to TRBJ2-1, with 8 bases that match TRBD1. CDR3 length: 15 amino acids. Germline lookup yields CDR1 SGHTA and CDR2 FQGTGA. V lost 4 bases, J lost 0 bases, and 2 bases stayed unmatched.

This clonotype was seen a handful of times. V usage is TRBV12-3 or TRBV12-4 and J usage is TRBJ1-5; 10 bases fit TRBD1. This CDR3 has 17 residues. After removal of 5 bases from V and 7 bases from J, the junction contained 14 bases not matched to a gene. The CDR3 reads CASSSSFGTGVRQPQHF. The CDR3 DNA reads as TGTGCCAGCAGTAGCTCATTTGGGACAGGGGTCAGGCAGCCCCAGCATTTT.

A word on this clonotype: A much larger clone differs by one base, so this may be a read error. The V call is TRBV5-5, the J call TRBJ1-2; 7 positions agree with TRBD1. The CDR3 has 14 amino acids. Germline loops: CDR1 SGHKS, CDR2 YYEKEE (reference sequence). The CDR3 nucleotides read TGTGTCAGCAGCACACCGGGACAGTACTATGGCTACACCTTC. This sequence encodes CVSSTPGQYYGYTF.

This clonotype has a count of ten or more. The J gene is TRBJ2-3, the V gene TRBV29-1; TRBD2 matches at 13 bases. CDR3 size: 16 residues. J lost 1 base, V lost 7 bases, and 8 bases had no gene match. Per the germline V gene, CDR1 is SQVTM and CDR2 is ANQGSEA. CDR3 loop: CSATGLAGEGTDTQYF. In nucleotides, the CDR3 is TGCAGCGCTACAGGACTAGCGGGGGAAGGCACAGATACGCAGTATTTT.

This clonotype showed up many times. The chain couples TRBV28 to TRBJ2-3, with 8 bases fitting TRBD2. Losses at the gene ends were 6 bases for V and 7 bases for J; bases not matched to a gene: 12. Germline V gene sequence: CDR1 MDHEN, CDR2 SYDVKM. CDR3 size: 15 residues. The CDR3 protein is CASSPAGTRVNTQYF. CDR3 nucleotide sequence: TGTGCCAGCAGCCCTGCCGGGACTAGGGTAAATACGCAGTATTTT.

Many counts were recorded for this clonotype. The CDR3 nucleotides are TGTGCCAGCAGCTTAGATGCGGAAGAGACCCAGTACTTC. Protein: CASSLDAEETQYF. V gene TRBV7-9 combines with J gene TRBJ2-5; D uncertain. The germline V and J ends were trimmed by 1 base and 3 bases, with 6 bases remaining between them. The CDR3 length is 13 residues. Germline V gene lookup returns CDR1 SEHNR and CDR2 FQNEAQ (reference sequence).

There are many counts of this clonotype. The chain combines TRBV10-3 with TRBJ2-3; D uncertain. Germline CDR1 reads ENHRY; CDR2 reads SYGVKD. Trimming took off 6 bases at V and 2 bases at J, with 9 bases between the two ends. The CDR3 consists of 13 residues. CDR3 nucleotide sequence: TGTGCCATCAGAGGGTATGACACAGATACGCAGTATTTT. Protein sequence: CAIRGYDTDTQYF.

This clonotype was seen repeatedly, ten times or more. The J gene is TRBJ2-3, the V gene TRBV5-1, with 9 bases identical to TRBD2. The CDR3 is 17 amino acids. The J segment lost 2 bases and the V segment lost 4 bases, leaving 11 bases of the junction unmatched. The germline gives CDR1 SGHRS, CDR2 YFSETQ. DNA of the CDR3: TGCGCCAGCAGCCCACGAAGGACTAGCGAAGTCACAGATACGCAGTATTTT. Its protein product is CASSPRRTSEVTDTQYF. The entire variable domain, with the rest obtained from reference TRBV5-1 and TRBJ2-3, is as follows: KAGVTQTPRYLIKTRGQQVTLSCSPISGHRSVSWYQQTPGQGLQFLFEYFSETQRNKGNFPGRFSGRQFSNSRSEMNVSTLELGDSALYLCASSPRRTSEVTDTQYFGPGTRLTVL.